The TCR beta chain under discussion was sequenced for a study of early T cells in non-severe SARS-CoV-2 infection. The V gene's germline CDR1 is SNHLY and CDR2 FYNNEI. The length of the CDR3 is 17 residues. V lost 6 bases and J lost 1, with 20 bases in between. In the library, individual cDNA molecules carried attached unique molecular identifiers. Each CDR3 protein is one row after TCRdb ran MiXCR on the 5' RACE reads. The data hold under 70,000 distinct CDR3 sequences, with around 7.7% observed a single time. This clonotype was seen more than once but under ten times. V usage is TRBV2 and J usage is TRBJ2-3; tentative D call: TRBD1 (5 bases). The sequenced sample was whole blood, obtained at baseline. The receptor comes from an adult who was a healthcare worker with PCR-confirmed SARS-CoV-2 infection or an uninfected control (not recorded which). The CDR3 reads CASSSPRDGWGTDTQYF. The CDR3 nucleotides are TGTGCCAGCAGCTCTCCCAGGGATGGATGGGGCACAGATACGCAGTATTTT.